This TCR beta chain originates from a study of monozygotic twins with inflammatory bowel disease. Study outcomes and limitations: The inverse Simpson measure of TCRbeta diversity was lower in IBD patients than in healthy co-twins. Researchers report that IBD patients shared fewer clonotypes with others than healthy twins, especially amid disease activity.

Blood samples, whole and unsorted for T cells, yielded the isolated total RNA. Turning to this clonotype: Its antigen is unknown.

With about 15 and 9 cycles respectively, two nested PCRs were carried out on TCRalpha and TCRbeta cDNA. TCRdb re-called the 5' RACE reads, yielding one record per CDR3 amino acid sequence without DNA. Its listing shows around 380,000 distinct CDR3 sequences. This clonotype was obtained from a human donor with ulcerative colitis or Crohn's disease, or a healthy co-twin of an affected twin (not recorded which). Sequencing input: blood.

CDR3 sequence: CSARDPRGGVYEQYF. V is TRBV20-1 and J is TRBJ2-7; TCRdb indicates TRBD1, and absent DNA this call remains unverified. The length of the CDR3 is 15 residues. Germline values: CDR1 DFQATT, CDR2 SNEGSKA (reference sequence).